This T cell receptor (beta chain) was retrieved from a study of cytomegalovirus exposure and HLA in healthy donors. General study findings and limits: Under in vitro conditions, a few CMV-associated chains were confirmed as specific for CMV antigens. A later analysis found first-cohort TCR clusters tended to co-occur in the roughly 120 validation repertoires. Using the classifier, cytomegalovirus status was reportedly diagnosed with high specificity and sensitivity.

CDR1 is SEHNR, CDR2 FQNEAQ, per germline (reference sequence). V shed 3 bases, J shed 12 bases, and the junction held 11 bases outside the gene matches. The CDR3 is 14 residues long. As concerns this clone: Its antigen is not identified.

The donors were in the approximately 110-subject validation cohort; that cohort was separate from the roughly 730-subject first cohort. Profiling relied on immunoSEQ multiplex PCR, and the TCRdb table lists in-frame clones only, not all of them. The table includes 180,000 or so clones, around nine tenths detected once. Sequences were obtained from PBMCs. The chain links TRBV7-9 to TRBJ2-4; 7 bases line up with TRBD1. The clonotype was recovered from a man aged 25-40 years in good health and CMV-seropositive. The CDR3 here is CASSFGTALHSQYF. The CDR3 coding sequence is TGTGCCAGCAGCTTCGGGACAGCCCTTCATTCTCAGTACTTC.